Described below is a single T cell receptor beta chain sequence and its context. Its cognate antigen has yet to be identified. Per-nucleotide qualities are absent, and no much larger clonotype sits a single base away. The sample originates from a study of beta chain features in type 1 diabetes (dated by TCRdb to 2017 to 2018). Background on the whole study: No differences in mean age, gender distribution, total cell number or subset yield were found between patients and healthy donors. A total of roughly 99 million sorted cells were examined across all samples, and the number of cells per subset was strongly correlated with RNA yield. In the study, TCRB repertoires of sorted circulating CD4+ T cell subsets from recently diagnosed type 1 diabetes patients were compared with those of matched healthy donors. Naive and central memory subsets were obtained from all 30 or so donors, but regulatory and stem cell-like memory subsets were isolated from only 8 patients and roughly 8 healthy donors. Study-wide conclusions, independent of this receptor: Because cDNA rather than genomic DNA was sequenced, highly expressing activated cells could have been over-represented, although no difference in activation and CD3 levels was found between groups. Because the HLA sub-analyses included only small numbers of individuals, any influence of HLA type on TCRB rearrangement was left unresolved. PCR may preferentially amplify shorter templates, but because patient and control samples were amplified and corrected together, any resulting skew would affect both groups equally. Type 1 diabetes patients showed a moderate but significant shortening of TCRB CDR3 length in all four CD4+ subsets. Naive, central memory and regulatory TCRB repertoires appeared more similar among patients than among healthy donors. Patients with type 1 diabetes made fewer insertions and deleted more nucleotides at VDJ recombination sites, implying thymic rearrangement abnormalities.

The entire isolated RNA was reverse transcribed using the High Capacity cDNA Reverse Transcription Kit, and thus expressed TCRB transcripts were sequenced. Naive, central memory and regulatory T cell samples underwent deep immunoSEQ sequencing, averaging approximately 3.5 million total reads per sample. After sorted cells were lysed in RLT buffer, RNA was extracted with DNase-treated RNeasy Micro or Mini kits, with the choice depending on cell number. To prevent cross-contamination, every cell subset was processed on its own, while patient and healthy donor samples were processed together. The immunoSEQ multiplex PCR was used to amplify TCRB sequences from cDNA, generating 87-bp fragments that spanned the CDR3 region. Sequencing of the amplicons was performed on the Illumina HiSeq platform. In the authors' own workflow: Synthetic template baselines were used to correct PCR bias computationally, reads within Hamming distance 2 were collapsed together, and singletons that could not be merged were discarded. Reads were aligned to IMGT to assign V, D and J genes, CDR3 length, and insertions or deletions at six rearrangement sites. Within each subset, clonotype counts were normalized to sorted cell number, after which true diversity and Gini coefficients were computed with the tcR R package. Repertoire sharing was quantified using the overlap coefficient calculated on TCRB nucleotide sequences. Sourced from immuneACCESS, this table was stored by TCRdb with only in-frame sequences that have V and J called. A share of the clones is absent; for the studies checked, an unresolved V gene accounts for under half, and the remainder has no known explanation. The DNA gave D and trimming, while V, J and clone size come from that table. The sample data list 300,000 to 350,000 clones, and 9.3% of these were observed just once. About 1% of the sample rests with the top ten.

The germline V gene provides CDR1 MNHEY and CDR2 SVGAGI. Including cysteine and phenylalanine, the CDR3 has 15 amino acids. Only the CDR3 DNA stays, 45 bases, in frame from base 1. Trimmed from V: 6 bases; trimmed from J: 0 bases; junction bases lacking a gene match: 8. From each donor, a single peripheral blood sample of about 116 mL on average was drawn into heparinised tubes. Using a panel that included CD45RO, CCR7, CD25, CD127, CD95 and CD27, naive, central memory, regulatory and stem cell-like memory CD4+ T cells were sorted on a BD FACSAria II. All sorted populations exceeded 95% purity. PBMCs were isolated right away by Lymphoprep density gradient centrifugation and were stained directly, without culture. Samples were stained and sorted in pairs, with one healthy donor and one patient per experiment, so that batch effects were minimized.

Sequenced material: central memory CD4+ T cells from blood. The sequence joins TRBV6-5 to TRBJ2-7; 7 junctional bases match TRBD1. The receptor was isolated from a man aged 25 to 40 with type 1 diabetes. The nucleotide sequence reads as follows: TGTGCCAGCAGGATCCCGGGACAGCTCTCCTACGAGCAGTACTTC. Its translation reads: CASRIPGQLSYEQYF.